This T cell receptor (beta chain) was obtained from a study of blood T cell repertoires in COVID-19 (dated by TCRdb to 2020 to 2021). Background for the entire study: The collaborator samples originated in the United States, Italy and Spain and spanned the acute and convalescent phases of COVID-19. The material from the prospective study consisted of cDNA or gDNA derived from T cells, B-cell-depleted T cells, or PBMCs. Subjects who had been exposed to COVID-19, were actively infected with it, or had recovered from it provided the deeply sampled blood TCRbeta repertoires that made up the dataset. The repertoires were made available in a free public database intended to serve as a resource for research on the immune response to SARS-CoV-2. The samples were drawn from two sources: the first 160 participants of the ongoing ImmuneRACE study, and over 950 subjects contributed by 6 global collaborators. Sample metadata almost always included a de-identified subject ID, COVID-19 status, age in years and sex. Where HLA class I and class II types were available, the types were taken from metadata supplied by the sample provider, not from assay-based typing. What the authors observed across the whole study: How much clinical and demographic metadata was included differed by source and by participant, and the metadata was provided uncurated.

TCRbeta CDR3 regions were amplified from genomic DNA by means of the immunoSEQ Assay, a bias-controlled multiplex PCR. On the study's bioinformatics: Nucleated cell counts per sample were estimated from amplification of reference gene primers within the assay. Sequence reads were collapsed and filtered to measure the absolute abundance of every unique TCRbeta CDR3 rearrangement. Productive Simpson clonality was computed per sample as the square root of Simpson's diversity index over productive rearrangements. TCRdb took over this immuneACCESS table, retaining in-frame rearrangements with V and J assigned. Such tables are incomplete; in checked studies, under half of the missing clones stem from an unresolved V gene, and the remainder is unexplained. V and J calls and clone size follow that table, whereas D and trimming were derived from the DNA. The sample includes roughly 350,000 clones, with more than 90% observed a single time. Approximately 17% of the sample is taken by the ten largest.

As for this clone: There is no known antigen for this receptor. Base qualities are not provided; no much larger clone lies one nucleotide away.

Enrolling through a virtual design, the prospective study's participants ranged in age from roughly 18 to 100 years and lived across 20 to 25 United States geographic areas. In the prospective study, participants were assigned to cohorts based on the clinical history participants reported in a screening survey and a study questionnaire. For ImmuneRACE Cohort 3, a participant was defined as recovered based on two consecutive negative NP/OP PCR tests, clearance by a healthcare professional, or resolution of symptoms. In the prospective study, mobile phlebotomists collected whole blood, serum and a nasopharyngeal or oropharyngeal swab from each participant. Prospective study participants could optionally give additional blood draws and questionnaires over a roughly 2-month period. Blood samples from the prospective study were shipped frozen or at room temperature prior to DNA extraction. Looking up the germline V gene yields CDR1 SGHTA and CDR2 FQGNSA. From V the trimming removes 5 bases and from J it removes 5 bases, while the gene matches leave 8 bases of the junction unaccounted for. Spanning cysteine to phenylalanine, the CDR3 consists of 17 amino acids. Kept here is only the CDR3 DNA, which spans 51 bases and is read in frame from base 1.

Material for sequencing was PBMCs or T cells enriched from blood (not recorded which). The sequence came from a woman aged 25 to 39 who had recovered from COVID-19. Recombination joined TRBV7-2 with TRBJ2-3; the junction holds 15 bases that match TRBD2. The DNA sequence is given as TGTGCCAGCAGCCCCGGACTAGCGGGAGGGCCGGGAGATACGCAGTATTTT. Translated, it gives CASSPGLAGGPGDTQYF.